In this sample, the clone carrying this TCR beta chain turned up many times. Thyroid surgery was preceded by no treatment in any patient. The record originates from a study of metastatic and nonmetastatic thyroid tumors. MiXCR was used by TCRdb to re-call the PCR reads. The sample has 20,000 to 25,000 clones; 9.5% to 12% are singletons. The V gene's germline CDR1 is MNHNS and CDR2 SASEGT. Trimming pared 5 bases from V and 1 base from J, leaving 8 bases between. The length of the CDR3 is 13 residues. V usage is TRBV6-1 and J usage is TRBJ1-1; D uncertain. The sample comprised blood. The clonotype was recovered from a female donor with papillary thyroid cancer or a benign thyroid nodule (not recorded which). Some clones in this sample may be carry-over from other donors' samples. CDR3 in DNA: TGTGCCAGCAGTCCCGGATGGAACACTGAAGCTTTCTTT. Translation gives CASSPGWNTEAFF.